This T cell receptor beta chain was sequenced during a study of blood T cell repertoires in COVID-19. Study details: Sites in the United States, Italy and Spain provided acute and convalescent COVID-19 samples.

Clones were sequenced by immunoSEQ multiplex PCR, and TCRdb holds only the in-frame ones, with some missing. The sample includes roughly 370,000 clones, around 87% of them seen just once. Enrollees, about 18 to 89 years old, lived in about two dozen US areas. Assignment of participants to cohorts was predicated upon participant-reported clinical history. The CDR3 is made up of 15 amino acids. The ends were cut back, 3 bases at V and 4 bases at J, with 14 bases in the middle. Germline CDR1 and CDR2: LNHDA and SQIVND (reference sequence). V and J are TRBV19 and TRBJ2-3; weak D call: TRBD1 (5 bases). What was sequenced was PBMCs or T cells enriched from blood (not recorded which). The receptor was derived from a woman aged 45-59 years who had recovered from COVID-19. CDR3 DNA sequence: TGTGCCAGTAGTATGCAGGGTCGTATTGCAGATACGCAGTATTTT. It yields the protein CASSMQGRIADTQYF.